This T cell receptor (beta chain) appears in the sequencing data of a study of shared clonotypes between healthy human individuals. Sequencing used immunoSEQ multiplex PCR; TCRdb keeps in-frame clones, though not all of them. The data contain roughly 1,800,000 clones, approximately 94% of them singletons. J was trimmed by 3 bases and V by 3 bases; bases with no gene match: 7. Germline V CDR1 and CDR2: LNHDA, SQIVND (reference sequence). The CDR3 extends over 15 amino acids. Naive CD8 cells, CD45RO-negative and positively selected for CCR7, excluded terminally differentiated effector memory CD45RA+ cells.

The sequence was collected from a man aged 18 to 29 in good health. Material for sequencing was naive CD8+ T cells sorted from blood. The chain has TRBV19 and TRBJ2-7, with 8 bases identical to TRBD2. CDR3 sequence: CASSISGGGYYEQYF. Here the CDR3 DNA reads TGTGCCAGTAGTATCTCCGGGGGGGGATACTACGAGCAGTACTTC.